This entry lists 30 T cell receptor beta chains sequenced from one sample in a study of cytomegalovirus exposure and HLA in healthy donors. TCRdb keeps only in-frame clones here, not all; method: immunoSEQ multiplex PCR. The data show 350,000 or so clones, roughly 90% seen once. The sample comprised PBMCs. These receptors originate from a woman between 18 and 30 years old in good health and CMV-seronegative.

V gene TRBV5-4 combines with J gene TRBJ2-3; a weak D match, TRBD1 (5 bases). This CDR3 region has 15 residues. V lost 2 bases, J lost 5 bases, and 15 bases lay in between. In germline, CDR1 is SGHNT, CDR2 YYREEE (reference sequence). CDR3 DNA sequence: TGTGCCAGCAGCTTAACCGGACAACCTCAAGATACGCAGTATTTT. Its protein is CASSLTGQPQDTQYF.

V gene TRBV2 combines with J gene TRBJ2-5, with 11 bases that match TRBD2. CDR1 is SNHLY, CDR2 FYNNEI, per germline. Unmatched junction bases numbered 12, after V lost 4 bases and J lost 5 bases. The CDR3 sequence is 17 residues long. This CDR3 reads CASSGGVLAGEGETQYF. The CDR3 DNA sequence: TGTGCCAGCAGTGGGGGGGTACTAGCGGGAGAAGGGGAGACCCAGTACTTC. Based on the CDR3 plus reference TRBV2 and TRBJ2-5, the full variable domain is EPEVTQTPSHQVTQMGQEVILRCVPISNHLYFYWYRQILGQKVEFLVSFYNNEISEKSEIFDDQFSVERPDGSNFTLKIRSTKLEDSAMYFCASSGGVLAGEGETQYFGPGTRLLVL.

This rearrangement joins TRBV4-3 to TRBJ1-3, with D maybe TRBD1 (6 bases). This CDR3 is built from 15 residues. In germline, CDR1 is LGHNA, CDR2 YSLEER. The germline V and J ends were trimmed by 2 bases and 3 bases, with 11 bases remaining between them. The CDR3 is CASSQITGSGNTIYF. As DNA, the CDR3 is TGCGCCAGCAGCCAAATCACAGGGAGTGGAAACACCATATATTTT.

The rearrangement links TRBV13 to TRBJ1-4; 8 bases are shared with TRBD1. With 4 bases clipped from V and 4 bases from J, the junction kept 5 bases outside the gene matches. From germline, CDR1 is PRHDT and CDR2 FYEKMQ (reference sequence). This CDR3 has 15 residues. In DNA form, the CDR3 reads TGTGCCAGCAGCTCAACAGGGGGGGATAATGAAAAACTGTTTTTT. As protein: CASSSTGGDNEKLFF.

This chain uses TRBV2 with TRBJ2-4; 10 bases agree with TRBD2. V lost 6 bases, J lost 0 bases, and 5 bases stayed unmatched. Germline V lookup: CDR1 SNHLY, CDR2 FYNNEI. The CDR3 has 16 amino acids. The CDR3 spells CASRDLAGVAKNIQYF. CDR3 sequence (DNA): TGTGCCAGCAGAGATCTAGCGGGGGTAGCCAAAAACATTCAGTACTTC. Together with reference TRBV2 and TRBJ2-4, the CDR3 gives the full variable domain: EPEVTQTPSHQVTQMGQEVILRCVPISNHLYFYWYRQILGQKVEFLVSFYNNEISEKSEIFDDQFSVERPDGSNFTLKIRSTKLEDSAMYFCASRDLAGVAKNIQYFGAGTRLSVL.

Comment on this clone: The same CDR3 can be traced to other DNA sequences in this sample. As DNA, the CDR3 is TGTGCCAGCAGTAGTGGAGATACGCAGTATTTT. Its protein is CASSSGDTQYF. The chain has TRBV9 and TRBJ2-3; D ambiguous. Germline CDR1 reads SGDLS; CDR2 reads YYNGEE. V lost 5 bases and J lost 5, with 6 bases in between. The CDR3 covers 11 residues.

The chain combines TRBV5-1 with TRBJ2-7, with D possibly TRBD1 on 5 matching bases. V lost 4 bases and J 4 bases, leaving 12 bases between the germline ends. The germline CDR1 and CDR2 sequences are SGHRS and YFSETQ. The CDR3 has 13 residues. The CDR3 here is CASSLQQDYEQYF. CDR3 DNA sequence: TGCGCCAGCAGCCTACAACAGGATTACGAGCAGTACTTC.

V gene TRBV6-5 combines with J gene TRBJ1-4; TRBD1 agrees at 7 bases. Germline V CDR1 and CDR2: MNHEY, SVGAGI. The CDR3 covers 15 residues. V trimming: 7 bases; J trimming: 7 bases; junction bases outside the gene matches: 12. CDR3 loop: CASTPTTGYREKLFF. As DNA, the CDR3 is TGTGCCAGCACCCCGACGACAGGGTATCGTGAAAAACTGTTTTTT.

The V call is TRBV5-1, the J call TRBJ2-2, with 10 bases aligning to TRBD1. Unmatched junction bases numbered 9, after V lost 0 bases and J lost 7 bases. Germline V gives CDR1 SGHRS, CDR2 YFSETQ. The CDR3 sequence is 17 residues long. CDR3 sequence: CASSLAGGQGMVGELFF. CDR3 nucleotide sequence: TGCGCCAGCAGCTTGGCCGGGGGACAGGGGATGGTCGGGGAGCTGTTTTTT.

The chain links TRBV6-5 to TRBJ2-1, with 8 positions matching TRBD2. This CDR3 spans 13 amino acids. Germline V gene lookup returns CDR1 MNHEY and CDR2 SVGAGI. V shed 6 bases, J shed 6 bases, and the junction held 4 bases outside the gene matches. CDR3 bases: TGTGCCAGCAGACTAGCGGAACCCAATGAGCAGTTCTTC. It translates to CASRLAEPNEQFF.

This chain connects TRBV5-4 to TRBJ1-2, with TRBD1 matching over 10 bases. This CDR3 is built from 17 residues. CDR1 and CDR2 from the germline V gene are SGHNT and YYREEE (reference sequence). Germline trimming cut 1 base from V and 4 bases from J; bases unmatched to any gene: 10. CDR3: CASSLRVPGQGTYGYTF. In DNA form, the CDR3 reads TGTGCCAGCAGCTTGAGAGTTCCGGGACAGGGGACCTATGGCTACACCTTC.

V usage is TRBV10-3 and J usage is TRBJ1-3; a possible D gene is TRBD1 (6 bases). CDR1 and CDR2 from the germline V gene are ENHRY and SYGVKD. Deletions cut 2 bases from V and 4 bases from J, with 15 bases between. The CDR3 length is 16 residues. The CDR3 DNA reads as TGTGCCATCAGTGAGACCATAGGGGGTCCCGGAAACACCATATATTTT. Its protein is CAISETIGGPGNTIYF.

The chain employs TRBV4-3 and TRBJ2-5; 10 bases align to TRBD2. V was clipped by 1 base and J by 2 bases; unmatched bases: 13. CDR1 LGHNA and CDR2 YSLEER come from the germline V gene. The CDR3 has 19 residues. In DNA, the CDR3 is TGCGCCAGCAGCCAAGGCTCCCCTTTAGCGGGAGGCTCACAAGAGACCCAGTACTTC. Translation: CASSQGSPLAGGSQETQYF.

The V call is TRBV27, the J call TRBJ2-5; D is unclear. The CDR3 runs 15 residues. Deletions cut 8 bases from V and 1 base from J, with 17 bases between. Germline CDR1 and CDR2: MNHEY and SMNVEV (reference sequence). The DNA of the CDR3 is TGTGCCAGCGCCCTCCGGTACGGTCCCCAAGAGACCCAGTACTTC. Translated: CASALRYGPQETQYF.

The chain carries TRBV7-9 and TRBJ2-7; D may be TRBD1 (7 bases). This CDR3 has 13 amino acids. V was cut by 6 bases and J by 6 bases, with 15 bases left in between. Germline CDR1 reads SEHNR; CDR2 reads FQNEAQ (reference sequence). The CDR3 is CASRSGQRAEQYF. The CDR3 DNA reads as TGTGCCAGCAGATCGGGACAGCGGGCCGAGCAGTACTTC. The full variable domain, in which reference TRBV7-9 and TRBJ2-7 provide the parts outside the CDR3, is DTGVSQNPRHKITKRGQNVTFRCDPISEHNRLYWYRQTLGQGPEFLTYFQNEAQLEKSRLLSDRFSAERPKGSFSTLEIQRTEQGDSAMYLCASRSGQRAEQYFGPGTRLTVT.

The J gene is TRBJ2-1, the V gene TRBV6-5; 8 nucleotides match TRBD2. There are 15 residues in the CDR3. V was clipped by 4 bases and J by 2 bases; unmatched bases: 4. From germline, CDR1 is MNHEY and CDR2 SVGAGI. CDR3: CASSWDSGTYNEQFF. CDR3 in DNA: TGTGCCAGCAGTTGGGATAGCGGGACCTACAATGAGCAGTTCTTC.

This clone has only a few counts. This rearrangement joins TRBV29-1 to TRBJ2-2; TRBD1 agrees at 11 bases. In germline, CDR1 is SQVTM, CDR2 ANQGSEA. The CDR3 is 14 amino acids. V lost 4 bases and J lost 4; bases outside the gene matches: 2. CDR3 amino acids: CSVAGTGGTGELFF. The CDR3 DNA reads as TGCAGCGTTGCAGGGACAGGGGGCACCGGGGAGCTGTTTTTT.

The V gene is TRBV4-3, the J gene TRBJ2-7; 7 bases are shared with TRBD1. V gave up 4 bases and J gave up 3 bases; unmatched junction bases: 6. CDR3 length equals 14 residues. The germline gives CDR1 LGHNA, CDR2 YSLEER. The CDR3 region is CASSPGQTSYEQYF. CDR3 sequence (DNA): TGCGCCAGCAGCCCGGGACAGACCAGCTACGAGCAGTACTTC.

The rearrangement links TRBV28 to TRBJ2-7; perhaps TRBD2 as D (6 bases). The CDR3 consists of 14 residues. The V end was cut by 6 bases, the J end by 3 bases, with 15 bases between. Germline CDR1 MDHEN, CDR2 SYDVKM. DNA of the CDR3: TGTGCCAGCAGCCACCGGGACTTTCTCTACGAGCAGTACTTC. This translates into CASSHRDFLYEQYF.

On this clone itself: At one end, the junction sequence differs from germline, possibly due to a read error. The V call is TRBV7-9, the J call TRBJ2-5, with 13 bases matching TRBD2. Germline CDR1 and CDR2: SEHNR and FQNEAQ (reference sequence). The CDR3 runs 15 residues. The CDR3 is CASSLHTGGTSGANF. The CDR3, as DNA: TGTGCCAGCAGCTTACATACAGGGGGGACTAGCGGGGCCAACTTC.

The gene calls are TRBV18 and TRBJ2-7; D is unresolved. V lost 0 bases to trimming and J lost 8 bases, with 14 bases between them. The germline V gene encodes CDR1 KGHSH and CDR2 LQKENI. The CDR3 is made up of 14 amino acids. CDR3 in amino acids: CASSPPSSSTKQYF. The CDR3 DNA sequence: TGTGCCAGCTCACCACCCTCGTCGTCTACGAAGCAGTACTTC.

This clone occurred once. The chain combines TRBV5-1 with TRBJ2-5, with 10 bases that match TRBD1. Trimming cost V 2 bases and J 5 bases; bases outside gene matches: 6. Germline V lookup: CDR1 SGHRS, CDR2 YFSETQ. The CDR3 spans 15 residues. The CDR3: CASSFGTGVDETQYF. CDR3 nucleotide sequence: TGCGCCAGCAGCTTTGGGACAGGGGTAGACGAGACCCAGTACTTC. The full variable domain, in which reference TRBV5-1 and TRBJ2-5 provide the parts outside the CDR3, is KAGVTQTPRYLIKTRGQQVTLSCSPISGHRSVSWYQQTPGQGLQFLFEYFSETQRNKGNFPGRFSGRQFSNSRSEMNVSTLELGDSALYLCASSFGTGVDETQYFGPGTRLLVL.

The rearrangement joins TRBV9 to TRBJ2-3, with D possibly TRBD1 on 5 matching bases. The CDR3 consists of 18 residues. Germline CDR1 reads SGDLS; CDR2 reads YYNGEE. V lost 4 bases, J lost 0 bases, and 21 bases lay in between. The CDR3 here is CASSPVVGRHPSTDTQYF. DNA for the CDR3: TGTGCCAGCAGCCCCGTGGTGGGGCGGCACCCTAGCACAGATACGCAGTATTTT.

The rearrangement links TRBV4-1 to TRBJ2-7; D perhaps matches TRBD1 (5 bases). The germline V gene has CDR1 MGHRA and CDR2 YSYEKL. CDR3 length: 14 residues. V was pared by 5 bases and J by 3 bases, with 14 bases between. CDR3 loop: CASSSMSGNYEQYF. In DNA form, the CDR3 reads TGCGCCAGCAGCAGTATGTCAGGGAACTACGAGCAGTACTTC.

This clone was seen a handful of times. This chain connects TRBV6-5 to TRBJ2-7; 9 nucleotides line up with TRBD1. Germline V CDR1 and CDR2: MNHEY, SVGAGI. The CDR3 is 15 amino acids. Trimming cost V 6 bases and J 4 bases; bases outside gene matches: 10. The CDR3 coding sequence is TGTGCCAGCAGGTCCCGGACAGGGGCAGGGTACGAGCAGTACTTC. As protein: CASRSRTGAGYEQYF.

This clone has a handful of counts. The chain carries TRBV5-4 and TRBJ2-7, with TRBD2 identical over 8 bases. Germline V lookup: CDR1 SGHNT, CDR2 YYREEE (reference sequence). After removal of 0 bases from V and 4 bases from J, the junction contained 6 bases not matched to a gene. This CDR3 is 15 amino acids long. The DNA for the CDR3 is TGTGCCAGCAGCTTGGGTACTAGCGGAGTATACGAGCAGTACTTC. Amino acid sequence: CASSLGTSGVYEQYF.

The chain couples TRBV7-9 to TRBJ2-7, with 7 bases lining up with TRBD1. V was clipped by 5 bases and J by 0 bases; unmatched bases: 10. The CDR3 covers 16 residues. The V gene's germline CDR1 is SEHNR and CDR2 FQNEAQ (reference sequence). The CDR3 DNA sequence: TGTGCCAGCAGCCCGCCCCGACAGGGTATCTCCTACGAGCAGTACTTC. It is translated as CASSPPRQGISYEQYF.

The V and J genes are TRBV5-6 and TRBJ2-2, with 11 bases lining up with TRBD2. This CDR3 region has 15 residues. V lost 2 bases to trimming and J lost 6 bases; unmatched junction nucleotides: 3. Looked up from germline, CDR1 is SGHDT and CDR2 is YYEEEE. DNA of the CDR3: TGTGCCAGCAGCTTTAGCGGGAGGGCCGCCGGGGAGCTGTTTTTT. This translates into CASSFSGRAAGELFF.

The chain carries TRBV19 and TRBJ2-7; maybe TRBD1 (5 bases). Trimming left V 6 bases short and J 1 base short, with 19 bases between. Per the germline V gene, CDR1 is LNHDA and CDR2 is SQIVND (reference sequence). CDR3 length equals 16 residues. In DNA, the CDR3 is TGTGCCAGTAGCCCAGTTTCCCAGGGCGCGTCCTACGAGCAGTACTTC. Its translation: CASSPVSQGASYEQYF. The complete variable domain, with remaining parts taken from reference TRBV19 and TRBJ2-7, reads DGGITQSPKYLFRKEGQNVTLSCEQNLNHDAMYWYRQDPGQGLRLIYYSQIVNDFQKGDIAEGYSVSREKKESFPLTVTSAQKNPTAFYLCASSPVSQGASYEQYFGPGTRLTVT.

The rearrangement joins TRBV5-1 to TRBJ1-1; 9 bases align to TRBD1. The germline V gene encodes CDR1 SGHRS and CDR2 YFSETQ. The J segment lost 3 bases and the V segment lost 0 bases, leaving 3 bases of the junction unmatched. CDR3 length: 15 amino acids. CDR3 nucleotides: TGCGCCAGCAGCTTGGTTGGGGACAGGGACACTGAAGCTTTCTTT. As protein: CASSLVGDRDTEAFF.